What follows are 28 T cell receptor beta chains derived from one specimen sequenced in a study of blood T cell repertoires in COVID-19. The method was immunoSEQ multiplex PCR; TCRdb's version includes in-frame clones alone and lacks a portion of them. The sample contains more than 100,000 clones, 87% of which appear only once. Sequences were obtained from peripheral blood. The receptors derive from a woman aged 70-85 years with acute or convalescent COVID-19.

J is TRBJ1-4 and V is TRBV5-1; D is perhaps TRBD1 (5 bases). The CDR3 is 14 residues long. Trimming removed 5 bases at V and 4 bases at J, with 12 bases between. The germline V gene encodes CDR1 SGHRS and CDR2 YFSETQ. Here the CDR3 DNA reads TGCGCCAGCAGTACTGACAGCCTTAATGAAAAACTGTTTTTT. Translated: CASSTDSLNEKLFF.

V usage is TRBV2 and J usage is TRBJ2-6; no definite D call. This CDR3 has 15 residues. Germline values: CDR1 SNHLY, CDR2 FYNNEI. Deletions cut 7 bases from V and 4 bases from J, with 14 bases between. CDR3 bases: TGTGCCAGCAACGTCGTGGAGTCCGGGGCCAACGTCCTGACTTTC. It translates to CASNVVESGANVLTF.

CDR3 DNA sequence: TGCGCCAGCAGTGACCACAGGGTGGCAGATACGCAGTATTTT. Protein product: CASSDHRVADTQYF. This sequence joins TRBV10-1 and TRBJ2-3, with D perhaps TRBD1 (6 bases). Germline CDR1 is WNHNN and CDR2 is SYGVQD (reference sequence). V was trimmed by 3 bases and J by 4 bases, leaving 11 bases between them. The CDR3 has 14 residues.

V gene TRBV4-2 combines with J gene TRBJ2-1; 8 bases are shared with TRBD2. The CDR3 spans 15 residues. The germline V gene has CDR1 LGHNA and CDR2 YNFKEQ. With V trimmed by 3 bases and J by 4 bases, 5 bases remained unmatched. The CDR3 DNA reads TGTGCCAGCAGCCAGGAACTAGCGGCTTACAATGAGCAGTTCTTC. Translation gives CASSQELAAYNEQFF.

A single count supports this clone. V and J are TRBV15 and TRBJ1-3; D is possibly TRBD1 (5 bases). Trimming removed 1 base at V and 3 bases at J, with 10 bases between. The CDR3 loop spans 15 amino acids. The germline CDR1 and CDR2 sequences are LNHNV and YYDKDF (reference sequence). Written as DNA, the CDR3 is TGTGCCACCAGCAGAGTTTCAGGGAATGGAAACACCATATATTTT. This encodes CATSRVSGNGNTIYF.

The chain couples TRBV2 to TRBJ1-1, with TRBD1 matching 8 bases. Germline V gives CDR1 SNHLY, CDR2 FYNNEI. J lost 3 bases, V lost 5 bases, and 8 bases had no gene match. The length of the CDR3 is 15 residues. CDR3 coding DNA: TGTGCCAGCAGTCCCGGACAGGGCGGGTACACTGAAGCTTTCTTT. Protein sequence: CASSPGQGGYTEAFF.

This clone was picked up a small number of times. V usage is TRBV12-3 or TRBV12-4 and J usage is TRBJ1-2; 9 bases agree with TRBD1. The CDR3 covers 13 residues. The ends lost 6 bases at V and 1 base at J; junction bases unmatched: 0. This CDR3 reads CASRTGGNYGYTF. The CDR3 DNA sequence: TGTGCCAGCAGGACAGGGGGTAACTATGGCTACACCTTC.

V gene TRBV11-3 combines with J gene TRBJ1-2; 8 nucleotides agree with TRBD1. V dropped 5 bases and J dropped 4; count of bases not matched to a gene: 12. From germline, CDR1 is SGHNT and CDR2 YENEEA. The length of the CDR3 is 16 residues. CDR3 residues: CASSPSGTGGAYGYTF. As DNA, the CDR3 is TGTGCCAGCAGCCCTAGCGGGACAGGAGGTGCCTATGGCTACACCTTC.

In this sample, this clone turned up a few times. CDR3: CASSYSGGGSEAFF. CDR3 bases: TGTGCCAGCAGTTACTCGGGGGGAGGGTCTGAAGCTTTCTTT. This chain joins TRBV6-5 and TRBJ1-1, with D perhaps TRBD1 (5 bases). V was pared by 0 bases and J by 6 bases, with 11 bases between. This CDR3 spans 14 amino acids. Germline assignment: CDR1 MNHEY and CDR2 SVGAGI.

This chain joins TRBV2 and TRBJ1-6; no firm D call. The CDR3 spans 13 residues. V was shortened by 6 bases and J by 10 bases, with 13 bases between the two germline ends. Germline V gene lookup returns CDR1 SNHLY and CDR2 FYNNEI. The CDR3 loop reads CASRAVELSPLHF. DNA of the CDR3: TGTGCCAGCAGGGCCGTGGAGCTATCACCCCTCCACTTT.

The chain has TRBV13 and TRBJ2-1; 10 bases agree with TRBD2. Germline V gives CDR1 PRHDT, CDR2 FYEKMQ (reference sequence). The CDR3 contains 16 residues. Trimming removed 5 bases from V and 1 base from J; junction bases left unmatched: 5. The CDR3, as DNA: TGTGCCAGCAGCCACCGTAGCGGGGGGTCCTACAATGAGCAGTTCTTC. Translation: CASSHRSGGSYNEQFF.

CDR3 residues: CASSHQGRGDTQYF. CDR3 sequence (DNA): TGTGCCAGCAGCCATCAGGGCCGGGGGGATACGCAGTATTTT. This chain connects TRBV3-1 (or the pseudogene TRBV3-2) to TRBJ2-3; weak D call: TRBD2 (6 bases). CDR1 and CDR2 (germline): LGHDT, YNNKEL (reference sequence). There are 14 residues in the CDR3. V was shortened by 3 bases and J by 6 bases, with 13 bases between the two germline ends.

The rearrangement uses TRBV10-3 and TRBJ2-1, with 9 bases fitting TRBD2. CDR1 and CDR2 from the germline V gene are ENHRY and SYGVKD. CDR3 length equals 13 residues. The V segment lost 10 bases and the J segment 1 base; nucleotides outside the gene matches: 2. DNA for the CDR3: TGTGCCACCGCGGGGGGGTCCTACAATGAGCAGTTCTTC. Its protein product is CATAGGSYNEQFF.

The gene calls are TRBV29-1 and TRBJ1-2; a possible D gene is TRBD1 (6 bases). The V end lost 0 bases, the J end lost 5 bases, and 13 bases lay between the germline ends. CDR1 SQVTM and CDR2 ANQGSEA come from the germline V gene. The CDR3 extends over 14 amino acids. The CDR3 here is CSVEEAGGAYGYTF. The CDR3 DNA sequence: TGCAGCGTTGAAGAGGCGGGGGGGGCGTATGGCTACACCTTC.

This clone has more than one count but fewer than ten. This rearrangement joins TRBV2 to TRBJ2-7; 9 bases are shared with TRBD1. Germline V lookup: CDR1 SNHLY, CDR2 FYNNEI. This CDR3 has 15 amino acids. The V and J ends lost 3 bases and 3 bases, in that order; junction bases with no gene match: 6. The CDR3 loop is CASSEARDRVYEQYF. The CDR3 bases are TGTGCCAGCAGTGAGGCCCGGGACAGGGTCTACGAGCAGTACTTC.

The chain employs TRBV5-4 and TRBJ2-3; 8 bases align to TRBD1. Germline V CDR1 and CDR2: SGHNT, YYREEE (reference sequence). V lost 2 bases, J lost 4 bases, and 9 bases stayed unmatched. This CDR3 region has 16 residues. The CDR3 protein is CASSFGGQGDADTQYF. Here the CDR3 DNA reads TGTGCCAGCAGCTTTGGAGGACAGGGCGATGCAGATACGCAGTATTTT.

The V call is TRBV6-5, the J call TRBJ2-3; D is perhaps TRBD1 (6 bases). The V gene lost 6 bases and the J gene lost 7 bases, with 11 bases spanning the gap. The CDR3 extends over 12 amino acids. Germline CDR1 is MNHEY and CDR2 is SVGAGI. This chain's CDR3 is CASRQGGNTQYF. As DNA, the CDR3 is TGTGCCAGCAGACAAGGGGGTAATACGCAGTATTTT.

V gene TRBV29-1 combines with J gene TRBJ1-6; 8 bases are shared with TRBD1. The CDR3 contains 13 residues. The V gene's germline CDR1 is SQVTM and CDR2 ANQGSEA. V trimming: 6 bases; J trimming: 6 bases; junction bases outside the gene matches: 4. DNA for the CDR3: TGCAGCGTAACACAGGGGGTTAATTCACCCCTCCACTTT. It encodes CSVTQGVNSPLHF.

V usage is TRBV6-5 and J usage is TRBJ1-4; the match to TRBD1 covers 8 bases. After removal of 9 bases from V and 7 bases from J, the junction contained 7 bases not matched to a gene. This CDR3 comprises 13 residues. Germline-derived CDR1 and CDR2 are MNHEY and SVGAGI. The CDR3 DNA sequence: TGTGCCAGTGTCCGACAGGGGTTTGAAAAACTGTTTTTT. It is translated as CASVRQGFEKLFF.

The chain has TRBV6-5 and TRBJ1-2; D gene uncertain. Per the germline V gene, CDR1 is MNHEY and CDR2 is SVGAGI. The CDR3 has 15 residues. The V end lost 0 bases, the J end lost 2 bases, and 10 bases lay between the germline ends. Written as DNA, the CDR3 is TGTGCCAGCAGTTACTCGGGTCAGGCCAACTATGGCTACACCTTC. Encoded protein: CASSYSGQANYGYTF.

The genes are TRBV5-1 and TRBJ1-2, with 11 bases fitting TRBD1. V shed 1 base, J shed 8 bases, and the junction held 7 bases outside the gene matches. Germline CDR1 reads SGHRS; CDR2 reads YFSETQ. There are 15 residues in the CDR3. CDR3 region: CASSLTGQGDFGYTF. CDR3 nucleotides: TGCGCCAGCAGCTTGACGGGACAGGGGGATTTCGGCTACACCTTC.

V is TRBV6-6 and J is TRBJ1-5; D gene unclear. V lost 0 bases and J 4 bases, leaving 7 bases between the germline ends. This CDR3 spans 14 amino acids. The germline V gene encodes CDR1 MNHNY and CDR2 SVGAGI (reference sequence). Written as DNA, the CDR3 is TGTGCCAGCAGTTACTCCACTGAAAATCAGCCCCAGCATTTT. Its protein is CASSYSTENQPQHF.

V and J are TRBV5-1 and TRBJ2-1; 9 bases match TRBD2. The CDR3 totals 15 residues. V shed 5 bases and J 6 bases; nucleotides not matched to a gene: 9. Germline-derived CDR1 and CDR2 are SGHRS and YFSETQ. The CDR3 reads CASSPTSGSFNEQFF. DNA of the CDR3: TGCGCCAGCAGTCCAACTAGCGGGTCTTTCAATGAGCAGTTCTTC.

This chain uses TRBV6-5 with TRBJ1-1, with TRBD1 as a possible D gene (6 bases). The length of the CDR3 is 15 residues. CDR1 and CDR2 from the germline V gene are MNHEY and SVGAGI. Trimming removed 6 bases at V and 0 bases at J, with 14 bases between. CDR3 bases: TGTGCCAGCAGCCCGCAGACAGGAATGAACACTGAAGCTTTCTTT. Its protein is CASSPQTGMNTEAFF.

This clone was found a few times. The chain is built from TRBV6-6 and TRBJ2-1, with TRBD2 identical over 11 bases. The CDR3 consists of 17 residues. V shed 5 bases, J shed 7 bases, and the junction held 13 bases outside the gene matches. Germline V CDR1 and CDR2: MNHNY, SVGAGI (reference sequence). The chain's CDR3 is CASSPGIAGGPKNEQFF. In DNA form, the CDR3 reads TGTGCCAGCAGTCCAGGAATAGCGGGGGGGCCGAAGAATGAGCAGTTCTTC.

Here the CDR3 reads CASTLGTVNTEAFF. Written as DNA, the CDR3 is TGTGCCAGCACCCTCGGGACAGTTAACACTGAAGCTTTCTTT. This chain connects TRBV7-9 to TRBJ1-1; 7 bases match TRBD1. The V segment lost 7 bases and the J segment 2 bases; nucleotides outside the gene matches: 7. There are 14 residues in the CDR3. Germline CDR1 is SEHNR and CDR2 is FQNEAQ (reference sequence).

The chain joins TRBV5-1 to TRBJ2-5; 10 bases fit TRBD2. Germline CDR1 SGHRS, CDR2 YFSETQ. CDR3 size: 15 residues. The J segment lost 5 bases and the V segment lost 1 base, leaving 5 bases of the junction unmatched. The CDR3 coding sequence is TGCGCCAGCAGCTTGTCAGCGGGGGGGCTGGAGACCCAGTACTTC. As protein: CASSLSAGGLETQYF.

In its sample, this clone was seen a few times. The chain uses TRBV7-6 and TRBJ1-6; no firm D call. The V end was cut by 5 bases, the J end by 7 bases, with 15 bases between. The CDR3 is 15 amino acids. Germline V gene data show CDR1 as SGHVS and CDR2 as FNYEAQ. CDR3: CASSPLAEANSPLHF. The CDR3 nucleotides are TGTGCCAGCAGCCCTCTCGCGGAGGCGAATTCACCCCTCCACTTT.